The clone carrying this T cell receptor (beta chain) was detected only a few times. Its antigen is unidentified. The sample comes from a study of cytomegalovirus exposure and HLA in healthy donors. Study results and limitations: With later analysis, a missense DCLRE1C variant became linked to TCR beta V- and J-gene trimming.

The PCR employed 60 Vbeta primers together with 13 Jbeta primers. Generated by immunoSEQ multiplex PCR, the TCRdb table keeps only in-frame clones and is missing some. The repertoire holds approximately 89,000 clones, with roughly four fifths as singletons. Sample: PBMCs. The receptor was derived from a man aged 25 to 45 in good health and CMV-seronegative.

CDR3 bases: TGCAGCGCTGGGGTCGCCGACAGGGAAGCTTTCTTT. Protein: CSAGVADREAFF. This chain joins TRBV29-1 and TRBJ1-1; D may be TRBD1 (6 bases). V gave up 7 bases and J gave up 8 bases, with 17 bases separating them. This CDR3 region has 12 residues. Germline V lookup: CDR1 SQVTM, CDR2 ANQGSEA.